This T cell receptor beta chain was found in a study of prognosis after radiotherapy for stage I lung cancer. General study results and limits: The number of unique TCR clones went down after stereotactic body radiation therapy, with a median of around 9,500 versus 6,500.

This clonotype was detected many times. Its specificity is not known. Genomic DNA was the source, and TCR beta CDR3 was amplified from it by two-round multiplex PCR. Round one of PCR was performed, and it used primers specific to each TRBV and TRBJ gene. TCRdb reprocessed the multiplex PCR reads via MiXCR and lists one record per CDR3 protein. The sample lists roughly 23,000 distinct CDR3 sequences; under 45% were seen once. V lost 6 bases to trimming and J lost 1 base, with 15 bases between them. Looked up from germline, CDR1 is MNHNS and CDR2 is SASEGT. The CDR3 length is 15 residues. The TCR sequence derives from a donor over 45 with non-small cell lung cancer. Specimen: PBMCs, collected before or after stereotactic body radiation therapy (not recorded which). This sequence joins TRBV6-1 and TRBJ2-5, with D uncertain. CDR3 sequence: CASSSTQTVQETQYF. In DNA, the CDR3 is TGTGCCAGCAGCTCGACACAGACCGTCCAAGAGACCCAGTACTTC.